This TCR beta chain was observed in a study of T cell changes during pregnancy in multiple sclerosis (dated by TCRdb to 2018 to 2020). Regarding the research as a whole: The study examined how the T cell repertoire changed over the course of pregnancy in women with multiple sclerosis.

With regard to this clone: No antigen is known for it. Base-call qualities are not available, and no considerably larger clone is one nucleotide away.

Library creation used the immunoSEQ multiplex PCR assay. TCRdb carries this immuneACCESS record with in-frame sequences only. Its versions omit some clonotypes, under half of them owing to an unresolved V gene in the studies checked, with the rest unexplained. The sample table lists some 77,000 clones, around 90% of them with a count of one. Around 0.21% of the sample is held by the ten biggest clonotypes. The sequence came from a female donor with multiple sclerosis, enrolled in a pregnancy study. The material sequenced was CD4+ T cells from peripheral blood mononuclear cells, taken before pregnancy.

This receptor has the CDR3 CASRDRGREGYTF. The nucleotide sequence reads as follows: TGTGCCAGCAGAGACAGGGGACGGGAAGGCTACACCTTC. The chain links TRBV2 with TRBJ1-2; 8 central bases correspond to TRBD1. CDR1 and CDR2, looked up from the germline V gene, are SNHLY and FYNNEI. The CDR3 starts with the cysteine, ends with the phenylalanine, and has 13 residues. Only the CDR3 DNA stays, 39 bases, in frame from base 1. Trimming accounts for 6 bases at V and 8 bases at J, while the number of junction bases matched to no gene is 8.